This T cell receptor beta chain was sequenced for a study of Tregs in tolerant kidney transplant recipients. The study, taken as a whole, reports: No direct test of biological reproducibility was done here. Validation in larger populations is needed because few patients were studied. The most relevant donor-specific Treg TCRbeta repertoire apparently came from expansion with activated donor B cells.

Unstimulated Tregs (CD4+CD25+CD127-) and CD4+CD25- non-Tregs were sorted from PBMCs. Concerning this clone: What it binds is not known.

Here immunoSEQ multiplex PCR was the method, and the copy in TCRdb shows in-frame clones only, minus some. This sample yields roughly 250,000 clones, of which around 81% are seen a single time; around 0.6% belongs to the top ten. The sequenced material came from CD4+ T cells from blood. This TCR was sampled from a human donor in good health.

The CDR3 nucleotides are TGTGCCAGCAGCTTAAATGGTCTAGTCGCCAATGAGCAGTTCTTC. Translated, it gives CASSLNGLVANEQFF. The chain carries TRBV7-8 and TRBJ2-1; D not resolved. Trimming stripped 2 bases from V and 6 bases from J, with 14 bases between. The length of the CDR3 is 15 residues. Germline loops: CDR1 SGHVS, CDR2 FQNEAQ.